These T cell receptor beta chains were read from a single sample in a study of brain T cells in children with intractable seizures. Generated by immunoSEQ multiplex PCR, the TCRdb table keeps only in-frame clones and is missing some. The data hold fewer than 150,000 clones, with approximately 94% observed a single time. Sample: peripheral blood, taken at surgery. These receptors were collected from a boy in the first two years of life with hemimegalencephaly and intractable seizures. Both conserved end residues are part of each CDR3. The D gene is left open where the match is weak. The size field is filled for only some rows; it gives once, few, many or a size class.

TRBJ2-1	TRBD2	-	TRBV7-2	TGTGCCAGCAGCTTAGGACTAGCGGGGGGCAGCTCCTACAATGAGCAGTTCTTC	CASSLGLAGGSSYNEQFF
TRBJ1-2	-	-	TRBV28	TGTGCCAGCGGCTCCACACTACTTAACTATGGCTACACCTTC	CASGSTLLNYGYTF
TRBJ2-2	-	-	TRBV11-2	TGTGCCAGCTCAAGCCCTTTGACCAACACCGGGGAGCTGTTTTTT	CASSSPLTNTGELFF
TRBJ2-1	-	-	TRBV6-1	TGTGCCAGCAGTGAGATGTGGGGGAGTTCCTACAATGAGCAGTTCTTC	CASSEMWGSSYNEQFF
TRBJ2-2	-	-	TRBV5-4	TGTGCCAGCAGCTCCCAGACGGATAGCAGAAACAGGGAGCTGTTTTTT	CASSSQTDSRNRELFF
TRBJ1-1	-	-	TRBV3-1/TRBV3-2	TGTGCCAGCAGCCAGACTAACACTGAAGCTTTCTTT	CASSQTNTEAFF
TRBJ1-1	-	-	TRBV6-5	TGTGCCAGCAGTTACCTGGGGGGGGCCGGTGCTTTCTTT	CASSYLGGAGAFF
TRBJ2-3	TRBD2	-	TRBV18	TGTGCCAGCTCACCACGGGCTAGCGGAAAGCGCACAGATACGCAGTATTTT	CASSPRASGKRTDTQYF
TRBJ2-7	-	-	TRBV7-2	TGTGCCAGCAGCTTAGGACAGAGCTCCTACGAGCAGTACTTC	CASSLGQSSYEQYF
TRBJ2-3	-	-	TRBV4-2	TGTGCCAGCAGCCAAGTACTATCCGATACGCAGTATTTT	CASSQVLSDTQYF
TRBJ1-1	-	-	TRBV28	TGTGCCAGCAGTTTCCTAGACAGGTACAGCTTGAACACTGAAGCTTTCTTT	CASSFLDRYSLNTEAFF
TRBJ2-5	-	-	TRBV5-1	TGCGCCAGCAGGGCTCAGAACTCCCAAGAGACCCAGTACTTC	CASRAQNSQETQYF
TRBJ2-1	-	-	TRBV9	TGTGCCAGCAGCGTAGCGGCTGCTACAAATGAGCAGTTCTTC	CASSVAAATNEQFF
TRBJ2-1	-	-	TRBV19	TGTGCCAGTATGTCCCTCCTGACGCGGGGTGAGCAGTTCTTC	CASMSLLTRGEQFF
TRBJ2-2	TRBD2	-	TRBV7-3	TGTGCCAGCAGCTATGCGGGAGGGCCGTATACCGGGGAGCTGTTTTTT	CASSYAGGPYTGELFF
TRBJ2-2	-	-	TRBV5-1	TGCGCCAGCAGCTTGGCGAGGGAGGCTGGGGAGCTGTTTTTT	CASSLAREAGELFF
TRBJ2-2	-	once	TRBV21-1	TGTGCCAGCAGCAAAGGGGCCGGGGAGCTGTTTTTT	CASSKGAGELFF
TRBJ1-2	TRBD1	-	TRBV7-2	TGTGCCAGCAGCCCTCGACAGGGACTTGGCTACACCTTC	CASSPRQGLGYTF
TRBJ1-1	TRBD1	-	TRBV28	TGTGCCAGCAGTTTATCGGTGGGGGGACAGGGGGCGGCGAACACTGAAGCTTTCTTT	CASSLSVGGQGAANTEAFF
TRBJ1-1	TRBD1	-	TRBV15	TGTGCCACCAGCAGAGAGACAGGGGGACTCACTGAAGCTTTCTTT	CATSRETGGLTEAFF
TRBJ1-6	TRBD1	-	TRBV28	TGTGCCAGCAGTCCGGACAGGGCCCCTAATAATTCACCCCTCCACTTT	CASSPDRAPNNSPLHF
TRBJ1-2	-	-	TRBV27	TGTGCCAGCAGTCTCCGGATGGGGCTTAACTATGGCTACACCTTC	CASSLRMGLNYGYTF
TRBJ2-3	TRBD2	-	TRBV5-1	TGCGCCAGCAGGCCACTAGCGGGAGTTCCAGATACGCAGTATTTT	CASRPLAGVPDTQYF
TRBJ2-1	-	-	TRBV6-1	TGTGCCAGCAGTGAATACCCAGCCTACAATGAGCAGTTCTTC	CASSEYPAYNEQFF
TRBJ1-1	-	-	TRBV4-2	TGTGCCAGCAGCCTCACCGGGACCGACCTCCACACTGAAGCTTTCTTT	CASSLTGTDLHTEAFF
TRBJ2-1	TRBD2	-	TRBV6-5	TGTGCCAGCGGGGCGGGCGGGAGAAGGTACAATGAGCAGTTCTTC	CASGAGGRRYNEQFF
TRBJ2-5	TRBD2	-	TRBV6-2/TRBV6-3	TGTGCCAGCAGTTACTGGCCGGGGCGGGAGGGACAAGAGACCCAGTACTTC	CASSYWPGREGQETQYF
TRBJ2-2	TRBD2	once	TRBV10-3	TGTGCCATCAGGCCGACTAGCGGGAGGGCCCGGAGGGCCGGGGAGCTGTTTTTT	CAIRPTSGRARRAGELFF
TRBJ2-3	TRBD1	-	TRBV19	TGTGCCAGTAGTATTAGCCCACAGGGGGGAGGAGATACGCAGTATTTT	CASSISPQGGGDTQYF
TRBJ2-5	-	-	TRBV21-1	TGTGCCAGCAGCAAAGCGCGGGGGACTAGCGAGACGGGGGAGACCCAGTACTTC	CASSKARGTSETGETQYF
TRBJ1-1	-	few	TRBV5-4	TGTGCCAGCAGCTTGGGGGGTCTGGTCACTGAAGCTTTCTTT	CASSLGGLVTEAFF
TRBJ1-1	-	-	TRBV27	TGTGCCAGCAGTTGGGATGCCCTGAACACTGAAGCTTTCTTT	CASSWDALNTEAFF
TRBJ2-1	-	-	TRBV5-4	TGTGCCAGCAGCTTGGCTCCCGGGGAGCAGTTCTTC	CASSLAPGEQFF
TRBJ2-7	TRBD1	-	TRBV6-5	TGTGCCAGCAGCACCCCTTCGGGCAGGGGGTACGAGCAGTACTTC	CASSTPSGRGYEQYF
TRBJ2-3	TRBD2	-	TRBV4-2	TGTGCCAGCAGCCAAGTGTGGACTAGCGGGGATACGCAGTATTTT	CASSQVWTSGDTQYF
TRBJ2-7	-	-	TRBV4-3	TGCGCCAGCAGCCCGATTATGGGCGCCTGGCTCGAGCAGTACTTC	CASSPIMGAWLEQYF
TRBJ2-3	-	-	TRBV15	TGTGCCACCAGCAGAGATGGCAGGGGCACAGATACGCAGTATTTT	CATSRDGRGTDTQYF
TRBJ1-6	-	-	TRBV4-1	TGCGCCAGCAGCCAAGCCTCATCCCGGAGCTCCTATAATTCACCCCTCCACTTT	CASSQASSRSSYNSPLHF
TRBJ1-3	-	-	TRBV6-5	TGTGCCAGCAGTACCTCGACTGGAAACACCATATATTTT	CASSTSTGNTIYF
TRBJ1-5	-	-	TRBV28	TGTGCCAGCGAAAGACAACTTAGCAATCAGCCCCAGCATTTT	CASERQLSNQPQHF
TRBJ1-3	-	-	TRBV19	TGTGCCAGCTCGGTACTTCTTGGAAACACCATATATTTT	CASSVLLGNTIYF
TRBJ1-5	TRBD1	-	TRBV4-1	TGCGCCAGCAGCCAAGCAGGGGGCGTTCAGCCCCAGCATTTT	CASSQAGGVQPQHF
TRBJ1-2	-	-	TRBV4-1	TGCGCCAGCAGCCAAGTCAGTGTTAACTATGGCTACACCTTC	CASSQVSVNYGYTF
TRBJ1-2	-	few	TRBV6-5	TGTGCCAGCAGTTACTCAGGCTATGGCTACACCTTC	CASSYSGYGYTF
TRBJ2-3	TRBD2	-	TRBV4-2	TGTGCCAGCAGCCAAGTCGGTCCCACTTTAGCGGGAGGTGGCACAGATACGCAGTATTTT	CASSQVGPTLAGGGTDTQYF
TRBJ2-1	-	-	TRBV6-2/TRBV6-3	TGTGCCAGCAGCCACAGGGTCATTGAGCAGTTCTTC	CASSHRVIEQFF
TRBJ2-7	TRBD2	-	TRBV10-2	TGCGCCAGCAGCCCCTCACTAGCGGGGGGCTACGAGCAGTACTTC	CASSPSLAGGYEQYF
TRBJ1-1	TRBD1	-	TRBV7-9	TGTGCCAGCAGCTCCCAGGGGGCTGAAGCTTTCTTT	CASSSQGAEAFF
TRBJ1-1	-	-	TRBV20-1	TGCAGTGCTAGAGAAAACACTGAAGCTTTCTTT	CSARENTEAFF
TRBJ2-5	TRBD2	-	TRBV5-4	TGTGCCAGCAGCTCCACTAGCGGGAGAGGCGAGACCCAGTACTTC	CASSSTSGRGETQYF
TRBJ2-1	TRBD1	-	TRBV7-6	TGTGCCAGCAGCTACGCCCCGGACAGGGGATCGTACGTAGATGAGCAGTTCTTC	CASSYAPDRGSYVDEQFF
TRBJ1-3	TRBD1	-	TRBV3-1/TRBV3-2	TGTGCCAGCAGCCAAGATCCCCGGACAGGGGGCTGTCTTTCGGAAGGAAACACCATATATTTT	CASSQDPRTGGCLSEGNTIYF
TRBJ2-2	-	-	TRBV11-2	TGTGCCAGCAGCCCCGGCGGGGGGGAGCTGTTTTTT	CASSPGGGELFF
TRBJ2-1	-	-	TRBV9	TGTGCCAGCAGCGCAAAGATCCTAGATGAGCAGTTCTTC	CASSAKILDEQFF
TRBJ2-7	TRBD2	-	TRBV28	TGTGCCAGCAGGCAAGCGGGGCCTTCCTACGAGCAGTACTTC	CASRQAGPSYEQYF
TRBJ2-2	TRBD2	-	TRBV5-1	TGCGCCAGTGGGGTAGGCGGGAGCAACACCGGGGAGCTGTTTTTT	CASGVGGSNTGELFF
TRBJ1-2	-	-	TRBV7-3	TGTGCCAGCAGCTTTACTTACAGGGTAGGGTATGGCTACACCTTC	CASSFTYRVGYGYTF